This T cell receptor (beta chain) was captured by sequencing in a study of regulatory T cells in long-lasting Graves disease. Regarding the study as a whole: Persistent disease preferred TRBV28, TRBJ1-2 and TRBJ2-5; new disease, TRBV20-1 and TRBJ2-1.

Germline V gene lookup returns CDR1 SGHRS and CDR2 YFSETQ. The CDR3 sequence is 15 residues long. The V gene end was trimmed by 2 bases and the J gene end by 10 bases; junction bases not matched to a gene: 12. In its sample, this clonotype was seen a few times. The antigen is unknown. Combining iRepertoire HTBI primers with Arm-PCR of CDR3 regions, the authors built TCR beta libraries. TCRdb re-analysed the multiplex PCR reads in MiXCR, keeping a single row per CDR3 protein. This table has 530,000 or so distinct CDR3 sequences, less than 15% appearing once. As to time point: newly diagnosed GD, antithyroid drugs for less than 3 months. RNA isolated from PBMCs was used to make the TCR library. Graves' disease diagnoses used American Thyroid Association guidelines. The data also belong to a second study, concerning T cells in Graves' hyperthyroidism and ophthalmopathy. This second report adds: HTBI primers were employed in a first-round RT-PCR of the TCR CDR3. Blood also contained most expanded thyroid clonotypes above 0.001.

V is TRBV5-1 and J is TRBJ2-1; 7 bases agree with TRBD2. The TCR comes from a man aged 25-45 years with Graves disease. The sample consisted of peripheral blood mononuclear cells (PBMCs), taken at new diagnosis, from a patient treated with antithyroid drugs. CDR3 coding DNA: TGCGCCAGCAGCTTAGGCGGGAGTCATTATAACGAGCAGTTCTTC. This translates into CASSLGGSHYNEQFF.